The 26 T cell receptor beta chains given below trace back to one sample, sequenced in a study of blood T cell repertoires in COVID-19. The protocol was immunoSEQ multiplex PCR, while the TCRdb copy is restricted to in-frame clones and leaves out a portion. The table has roughly 72,000 clones, approximately 85% seen once. The sample was peripheral blood. These receptors were collected from a human donor in a cohort sampled during active COVID-19.

This CDR3 is CAWNNQGGDNTEAFF. The CDR3 nucleotides read TGTGCCTGGAACAACCAAGGGGGGGACAACACTGAAGCTTTCTTT. The chain carries TRBV30 and TRBJ1-1; D might be TRBD1 (6 bases). The CDR3 spans 15 residues. The V gene lost 4 bases and the J gene lost 2 bases, with 17 bases spanning the gap. Germline values: CDR1 GTSNPN, CDR2 SVGIG (reference sequence). The variable domain in full, with the rest retrieved from reference TRBV30 and TRBJ1-1, is SQTIHQWPATLVQPVGSPLSLECTVEGTSNPNLYWYRQAAGRGLQLLFYSVGIGQISSEVPQNLSASRPQDRQFILSSKKLLLSDSGFYLCAWNNQGGDNTEAFFGQGTRLTVV.

The DNA for the CDR3 is TGTGCCAGCACTTCCGGGGAGACCCAGTACTTC. This encodes CASTSGETQYF. The V call is TRBV12-3 or TRBV12-4, the J call TRBJ2-5, with D unresolved. The CDR3 length is 11 residues. With 7 bases removed from V and 5 bases from J, the gap between germline ends came to 8 bases.

The gene calls are TRBV19 and TRBJ1-1, with D unresolved. CDR1 is LNHDA and CDR2 is SQIVND in the germline V gene (reference sequence). The CDR3 loop spans 13 amino acids. The V end lost 3 bases, the J end lost 5 bases, and 10 bases lay between the germline ends. The CDR3 bases are TGTGCCAGTAGTATCCGGCGGGGAACTGAAGCTTTCTTT. Protein: CASSIRRGTEAFF.

The chain is built from TRBV9 and TRBJ2-2; D not certain. The CDR3 covers 14 residues. Trimming took 4 bases from V and 4 from J, leaving 11 bases between them. Germline V CDR1 and CDR2: SGDLS, YYNGEE. The CDR3 here is CASSPEVGTGELFF. As DNA, the CDR3 is TGTGCCAGCAGCCCCGAGGTGGGCACCGGGGAGCTGTTTTTT.

The chain employs TRBV5-8 and TRBJ2-5; 7 nucleotides align to TRBD1. Germline values: CDR1 SGHTS, CDR2 YDEGEE. J lost 2 bases, V lost 5 bases, and 9 bases had no gene match. The CDR3 contains 15 residues. CDR3 bases: TGTGCCAGCAGTTACGCCGGGACAGTACAAGAGACCCAGTACTTC. The encoded protein is CASSYAGTVQETQYF.

J is TRBJ2-7 and V is TRBV7-9; 7 nucleotides agree with TRBD2. The junction had 10 bases not matched to a gene; V was cut back by 2 bases and J by 3 bases. Germline-derived CDR1 and CDR2 are SEHNR and FQNEAQ (reference sequence). The CDR3 has 16 amino acids. As DNA, the CDR3 is TGTGCCAGCAGCTTATTTTCCAGCGGGGCACACTACGAGCAGTACTTC. It yields the protein CASSLFSSGAHYEQYF.

The V gene is TRBV11-2, the J gene TRBJ1-4; weak D call: TRBD1 (6 bases). CDR3 length equals 15 residues. V lost 2 bases and J lost 5, with 12 bases in between. CDR1 is SGHAT, CDR2 FQNNGV, per germline. The CDR3 nucleotides are TGTGCCAGCAGCTTAAGAGGACAGCTAAATGAAAAACTGTTTTTT. Residues: CASSLRGQLNEKLFF.

This rearrangement joins TRBV3-1 (or the pseudogene TRBV3-2) to TRBJ2-2, with TRBD2 matching over 10 bases. Germline CDR1 LGHDT, CDR2 YNNKEL (reference sequence). There are 16 residues in the CDR3. Trimming at V came to 1 base and at J to 6 bases, leaving 5 bases not matched to a gene. In nucleotides, the CDR3 is TGTGCCAGCAGCCAAGTCGGTAGCGGGGGGCCCGGGGAGCTGTTTTTT. Translated: CASSQVGSGGPGELFF.

This chain joins TRBV4-3 and TRBJ2-1; the D gene is possibly TRBD2 (6 bases). The CDR3 sequence is 18 residues long. Germline V gene data show CDR1 as LGHNA and CDR2 as YSLEER. V gave up 3 bases and J gave up 6 bases, with 24 bases separating them. DNA for the CDR3: TGCGCCAGCAGCCACGAGCCGGACGGGCCCTATAGCGGCAATGAGCAGTTCTTC. Residues: CASSHEPDGPYSGNEQFF.

The gene calls are TRBV12-5 and TRBJ1-1; tentative D call: TRBD1 (5 bases). CDR3 length: 13 amino acids. Trimming left V 0 bases short and J 6 bases short, with 8 bases between. The V gene's germline CDR1 is LGHNT and CDR2 FRNRAP. The CDR3 DNA reads TGTGCTAGTGGTTTGGTGTCGGGGGCTGAAGCTTTCTTT. Translating it yields CASGLVSGAEAFF.

The J gene is TRBJ2-2, the V gene TRBV5-4; 8 bases agree with TRBD1. Looked up from germline, CDR1 is SGHNT and CDR2 is YYREEE (reference sequence). The CDR3 runs to 15 residues. The trim removed 2 bases at V and 6 bases at J, leaving 6 bases unmatched. The CDR3 here is CASSFRTGIPGELFF. The CDR3 nucleotides are TGTGCCAGCAGCTTCAGGACAGGGATCCCCGGGGAGCTGTTTTTT.

The rearrangement joins TRBV10-3 to TRBJ2-5; tentatively, D is TRBD1 (5 bases). Trimming took 3 bases from V and 4 from J, leaving 9 bases between them. This CDR3 is 13 amino acids long. Germline V gene sequence: CDR1 ENHRY, CDR2 SYGVKD. DNA of the CDR3: TGTGCCATCAGTGAATTCCAGGGAGAGACCCAGTACTTC. Its protein is CAISEFQGETQYF.

This rearrangement joins TRBV6-1 to TRBJ1-2; D remains ambiguous. This CDR3 is built from 16 residues. V shed 3 bases and J shed 2 bases, with 16 bases lying between them. Germline CDR1 MNHNS, CDR2 SASEGT. CDR3 in amino acids: CASSDLGSWGNYGYTF. The CDR3 coding sequence is TGTGCCAGCAGTGATTTGGGGAGTTGGGGAAACTATGGCTACACCTTC.

The V and J genes are TRBV11-2 and TRBJ1-5, with D perhaps matching TRBD1 (6 bases). Germline V CDR1 and CDR2: SGHAT, FQNNGV. Trimming cost V 1 base and J 3 bases, with 7 bases left between them. The CDR3 is 14 amino acids. CDR3: CASSLGTVNQPQHF. The CDR3 nucleotides read TGTGCCAGCAGCTTAGGGACAGTCAATCAGCCCCAGCATTTT.

V is TRBV6-5 and J is TRBJ1-4; TRBD1 aligns across 7 bases. Unmatched junction bases numbered 4, after V lost 2 bases and J lost 10 bases. Germline CDR1 MNHEY, CDR2 SVGAGI. The CDR3 contains 13 residues. DNA for the CDR3: TGTGCCAGCAGTTACGACAGGGTTGGAAAACTGTTTTTT. Residues: CASSYDRVGKLFF.

J is TRBJ2-7 and V is TRBV7-3; 10 bases are shared with TRBD2. This CDR3 contains 16 residues. J was trimmed by 6 bases and V by 6 bases; bases with no gene match: 14. CDR1 SGHTA and CDR2 FQGTGA come from the germline V gene. DNA for the CDR3: TGTGCCAGCAGACCCCACCAAAGCGGGGGGGCCTCCGAGCAGTACTTC. It is translated as CASRPHQSGGASEQYF.

This clone occurred once. V is TRBV6-2 or TRBV6-3 and J is TRBJ2-2, with 8 bases identical to TRBD2. This CDR3 has 15 amino acids. Per the germline V gene, CDR1 is MNHEY and CDR2 is SVGEGT. The V gene end was trimmed by 6 bases and the J gene end by 5 bases; junction bases not matched to a gene: 8. CDR3 sequence reads: CASSPSGSSTGELFF. In DNA, the CDR3 is TGTGCCAGCAGCCCGAGCGGGAGCTCAACCGGGGAGCTGTTTTTT.

The J gene is TRBJ2-6, the V gene TRBV12-5, with D possibly being TRBD1 (6 bases). V shed 1 base and J shed 0 bases, with 10 bases lying between them. CDR1 LGHNT and CDR2 FRNRAP come from the germline V gene. The CDR3 is 17 amino acids. Here the CDR3 DNA reads TGTGCTAGTGGTTTGGGGACAGCAAGCTCTGGGGCCAACGTCCTGACTTTC. Its translation: CASGLGTASSGANVLTF.

This sequence joins TRBV12-5 and TRBJ1-5; 8 bases agree with TRBD1. V lost 0 bases and J lost 5; bases outside the gene matches: 9. CDR1 and CDR2 from the germline V gene are LGHNT and FRNRAP. The CDR3 is 17 residues long. CDR3 in DNA: TGTGCTAGTGGTTTGGTAGTGGACAGGGTTTTCGATCAGCCCCAGCATTTT. Translation: CASGLVVDRVFDQPQHF.

The genes are TRBV28 and TRBJ2-7; D is perhaps TRBD2 (5 bases). The CDR3 sequence is 14 residues long. Trimming shortened V by 6 bases and J by 4 bases, and 16 bases separated the two germline ends. The germline V gene has CDR1 MDHEN and CDR2 SYDVKM. This chain's CDR3 is CASRRVSSGYEQYF. In DNA form, the CDR3 reads TGTGCCAGCAGGAGAGTCTCGAGCGGTTACGAGCAGTACTTC. Looking up the rest from reference TRBV28 and TRBJ2-7 gives the full variable domain: DVKVTQSSRYLVKRTGEKVFLECVQDMDHENMFWYRQDPGLGLRLIYFSYDVKMKEKGDIPEGYSVSREKKERFSLILESASTNQTSMYLCASRRVSSGYEQYFGPGTRLTVT.

The chain recombines TRBV6-1 with TRBJ2-7, with a possible D match to TRBD2 (5 bases). This CDR3 contains 15 residues. The V gene lost 2 bases and the J gene lost 1 base, with 12 bases spanning the gap. The V gene's germline CDR1 is MNHNS and CDR2 SASEGT. As DNA, the CDR3 is TGTGCCAGCAGTGAATCGCTCGGACTGTCCTACGAGCAGTACTTC. This sequence encodes CASSESLGLSYEQYF.

With regard to this clone: At the DNA level, this CDR3 is encoded by other sequences in the same sample as well. This chain joins TRBV28 and TRBJ2-7; D perhaps matches TRBD2 (6 bases). The CDR3 totals 12 residues. Per germline, CDR1 MDHEN and CDR2 SYDVKM. Trimming stripped 6 bases from V and 3 bases from J, with 9 bases between. The CDR3 nucleotides are TGTGCCAGCAGGACGGGGGACTACGAGCAGTACTTC. Residues: CASRTGDYEQYF.

For the CDR3, the DNA is TGTGCCAGCAGCCAAGCCCAGACAGGGCTCACAGATACGCAGTATTTT. Translating it yields CASSQAQTGLTDTQYF. V is TRBV4-2 and J is TRBJ2-3; TRBD1 matches 7 bases. V was clipped by 1 base and J by 2 bases; unmatched bases: 6. Per germline, CDR1 LGHNA and CDR2 YNFKEQ. The CDR3 totals 16 residues.

The chain's CDR3 is CASSYSAFLAGYNEQFF. In DNA form, the CDR3 reads TGTGCCAGCAGTTACTCAGCATTCCTAGCGGGCTACAATGAGCAGTTCTTC. This sequence joins TRBV6-2 or TRBV6-3 and TRBJ2-1; 8 nucleotides agree with TRBD2. Losses at the gene ends were 0 bases for V and 3 bases for J; bases not matched to a gene: 7. This CDR3 has 17 amino acids. Germline V gene sequence: CDR1 MNHEY, CDR2 SVGEGT.

This clone was counted a few times. The chain recombines TRBV2 with TRBJ1-6; TRBD1 agrees at 10 bases. J lost 8 bases, V lost 8 bases, and 6 bases had no gene match. CDR1 is SNHLY and CDR2 is FYNNEI in the germline V gene. The CDR3 is 14 amino acids. This CDR3 is CASLRGQGYSPLHF. DNA for the CDR3: TGTGCCAGCCTACGGGGACAGGGGTATTCACCCCTCCACTTT.

This clone was observed a few times. The V gene is TRBV6-5, the J gene TRBJ2-7; TRBD1 matches at 10 bases. Germline CDR1 reads MNHEY; CDR2 reads SVGAGI. V lost 6 bases to trimming and J lost 6 bases; unmatched junction nucleotides: 8. The CDR3 totals 14 residues. CDR3 nucleotides: TGTGCCAGCAGGAGGACAGGGGGAGTGAGCGAGCAGTACTTC. Encoded protein: CASRRTGGVSEQYF.